A few counts support the clone carrying this TCR beta chain. Its target is unknown. This CDR3 comprises 11 residues. Per germline, CDR1 GTSNPN and CDR2 SVGIG (reference sequence). The ends were cut back, 2 bases at V and 9 bases at J, with 7 bases in the middle. The data were obtained in a study of vaccination effects on CD4 cells after COVID-19. After expansion with viral peptide pools in the ViraFEST assay, antigen-specific CD4+ T cells were sequenced. The culture ran for around nine days, and then CD4+ T cells were isolated. Participants got two doses of BNT162b2 or mRNA-1273 vaccine. Method: immunoSEQ multiplex PCR; TCRdb's copy keeps in-frame clones and lacks some. This sample carries approximately 70,000 clones, around 80% of them seen once, and the ten largest clones take approximately 1.2%.

The rearrangement joins TRBV30 to TRBJ2-2; no clear D. Here the sequenced sample was CD4+ T cells from PBMCs cultured with HCoV-229E spike peptides, taken after COVID-19 vaccination. This clonotype originated in a human donor who received a COVID-19 vaccine. In nucleotides, the CDR3 is TGTGCCTGGAGTCGGACGAGGGAGCTGTTTTTT. Protein: CAWSRTRELFF.